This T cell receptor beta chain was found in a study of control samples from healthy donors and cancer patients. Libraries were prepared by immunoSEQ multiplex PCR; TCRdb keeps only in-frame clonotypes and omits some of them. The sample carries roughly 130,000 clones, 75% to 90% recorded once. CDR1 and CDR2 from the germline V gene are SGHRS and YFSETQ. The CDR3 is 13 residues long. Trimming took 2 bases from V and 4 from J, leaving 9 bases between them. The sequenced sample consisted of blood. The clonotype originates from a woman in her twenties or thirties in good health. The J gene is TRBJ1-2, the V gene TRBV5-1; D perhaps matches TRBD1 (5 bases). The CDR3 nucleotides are TGCGCCAGCAGCTTTGACAGTACCTATGGCTACACCTTC. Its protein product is CASSFDSTYGYTF. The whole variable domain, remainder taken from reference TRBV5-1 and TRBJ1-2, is KAGVTQTPRYLIKTRGQQVTLSCSPISGHRSVSWYQQTPGQGLQFLFEYFSETQRNKGNFPGRFSGRQFSNSRSEMNVSTLELGDSALYLCASSFDSTYGYTFGSGTRLTVV.